This TCR beta chain was documented in a study of beta chain features in type 1 diabetes. V lost 4 bases and J 5 bases, leaving 11 bases between the germline ends. The CDR3 consists of 14 residues. Looked up from germline, CDR1 is LNHNV and CDR2 is YYDKDF (reference sequence). Sequenced material consisted of expressed TCRB transcripts (all of the isolated RNA was reverse transcribed). This table comes from immunoSEQ multiplex PCR, and its TCRdb copy is limited to in-frame clones, with some not included. The sample has over 300,000 clones; 8% are singletons. The rearrangement links TRBV15 to TRBJ1-4; a weak D match, TRBD1 (5 bases). The sample consisted of central memory CD4+ T cells from blood. The origin of this receptor is a woman younger than 30 in good health. CDR3 DNA sequence: TGTGCCACCAGCAAAAGGGACTTCAATGAAAAACTGTTTTTT. Its protein product is CATSKRDFNEKLFF.